A selection of T cell receptor beta chains follows, all from one sample in a study of cytomegalovirus exposure and HLA in healthy donors. This table comes from immunoSEQ multiplex PCR, and its TCRdb copy is limited to in-frame clones, with some not included. This repertoire includes about 160,000 clones. Input material: PBMCs. These TCRs come from a woman in her sixties in good health and CMV-seronegative. Each CDR3 is given with its conserved first and last residue. D genes are given only for firm matches.

V: TRBV7-9; J: TRBJ2-7; D: NA; DNA: TGTGCCAGCAGCTTAGACACCTTCTACGAGCAGTACTTC; CDR3: CASSLDTFYEQYF
V: TRBV27; J: TRBJ2-7; D: TRBD1; DNA: TGTGCCAGCAGTGCAGACAGGGCCTACGAGCAGTACTTC; CDR3: CASSADRAYEQYF
V: TRBV15; J: TRBJ1-1; D: TRBD1; DNA: TGTGCCACCAGCAGTCGCGACAGGGAGACTGAAGCTTTCTTT; CDR3: CATSSRDRETEAFF
V: TRBV7-3; J: TRBJ2-7; D: NA; DNA: TGTGCCAGCAGCTTAGGGGGCAGCTTCTCCTACGAGCAGTACTTC; CDR3: CASSLGGSFSYEQYF
V: TRBV29-1; J: TRBJ1-1; D: NA; DNA: TGCAGCGTTGTTGGTCGGGGCACTGAAGCTTTCTTT; CDR3: CSVVGRGTEAFF
V: TRBV7-2; J: TRBJ1-5; D: TRBD1; DNA: TGTGCCAGCAGCTTAGTTCCAGGGGGCGGTAGGCCCCAGCATTTT; CDR3: CASSLVPGGGRPQHF
V: TRBV11-3; J: TRBJ2-1; D: TRBD1; DNA: TGTGCCAGCAGCTCCTCAGGGGGCCACAATGAGCAGTTCTTC; CDR3: CASSSSGGHNEQFF
V: TRBV5-1; J: TRBJ2-7; D: NA; DNA: TGCGCCAGCAGCTTGGGACTCCTATCCTACGAGCAGTACTTC; CDR3: CASSLGLLSYEQYF
V: TRBV29-1; J: TRBJ2-7; D: NA; DNA: TGCAGCGTTAGGCGGGAAGACGAGCAGTACTTC; CDR3: CSVRREDEQYF
V: TRBV2; J: TRBJ1-5; D: TRBD1; DNA: TGTGCCAGCAGAGGACAGGACGGCCAGCCCCAGCATTTT; CDR3: CASRGQDGQPQHF
V: TRBV4-1; J: TRBJ2-1; D: NA; DNA: TGCGCCAGCAGCCAAGGGATATTAGACGGACAAGGCAATGAGCAGTTCTTC; CDR3: CASSQGILDGQGNEQFF
V: TRBV27; J: TRBJ2-1; D: TRBD2; DNA: TGTGCCAGCACCTCCGGGACTAGCGGGGGGCCGAGGGAGCAGTTCTTC; CDR3: CASTSGTSGGPREQFF
V: TRBV30; J: TRBJ2-1; D: NA; DNA: TGTGCCTGGAGTGTACTCGGAGTCTCCTACAATGAGCAGTTCTTC; CDR3: CAWSVLGVSYNEQFF
V: TRBV12-5; J: TRBJ1-1; D: NA; DNA: TGTGCTAGTGGTTTAGGAGTCGGGGGGGCTTTCTTT; CDR3: CASGLGVGGAFF
V: TRBV7-7; J: TRBJ2-5; D: TRBD2; DNA: TGTGCCAGCAGCTTAGGGCTCCTAGCGGGGGGGCCCGGGGAGACCCAGTACTTC; CDR3: CASSLGLLAGGPGETQYF
V: TRBV6-5; J: TRBJ2-7; D: TRBD2; DNA: TGTGCCAGCAGTCCTGAGCGGGAGGGCCGGTACGAGCAGTACTTC; CDR3: CASSPEREGRYEQYF
V: TRBV6-1; J: TRBJ2-3; D: TRBD2; DNA: TGTGCCAGCAGTGGACTAGCGGGAGGGCCTCAGTCACTCGATACGCAGTATTTT; CDR3: CASSGLAGGPQSLDTQYF
V: TRBV7-9; J: TRBJ1-5; D: NA; DNA: TGTGCCAGCAGCTTATCGACAGGTCAGCCCCAGCATTTT; CDR3: CASSLSTGQPQHF
V: TRBV11-3; J: TRBJ2-7; D: NA; DNA: TGTGCCAGCAGCCCGCTGGCCCTCGAGCAGTACTTC; CDR3: CASSPLALEQYF
V: TRBV7-2; J: TRBJ2-7; D: NA; DNA: TGTGCCAGCAAGGACGACAGGTACTCCTACGAGCAGTACTTC; CDR3: CASKDDRYSYEQYF
V: TRBV7-9; J: TRBJ1-4; D: NA; DNA: TGTGCCAGCAGCTTAACCACCCGGGCGGGTGAAAAACTGTTTTTT; CDR3: CASSLTTRAGEKLFF
V: TRBV25-1; J: TRBJ1-4; D: TRBD1; DNA: TGTGCCAGCAAGAGACAGGGCGGGGAAAAACTGTTTTTT; CDR3: CASKRQGGEKLFF
V: TRBV9; J: TRBJ2-3; D: NA; DNA: TGTGCCAGCAGCGTGACTACCCGCACAGATACGCAGTATTTT; CDR3: CASSVTTRTDTQYF
V: TRBV4-2; J: TRBJ1-2; D: NA; DNA: TGTGCCAGCAGCCAAGGTACAGGGTGGAATGGCTACACCTTC; CDR3: CASSQGTGWNGYTF
V: TRBV7-3; J: TRBJ2-2; D: NA; DNA: TGTGCCAGCAGCTTATCCGTGGACACGGGTAGGGCCGGGGAGCTGTTTTTT; CDR3: CASSLSVDTGRAGELFF
V: TRBV12-5; J: TRBJ1-1; D: TRBD1; DNA: TGTGCTAGTGGTTTGGGAAATAAGACGGGACAGAGGAACACTGAAGCTTTCTTT; CDR3: CASGLGNKTGQRNTEAFF
V: TRBV11-3; J: TRBJ2-5; D: NA; DNA: TGTGCCAGCAGCTTAGATGGGAGGACTCAAGAGACCCAGTACTTC; CDR3: CASSLDGRTQETQYF